The rows below give T cell receptor beta chains drawn from one sample of a study of monozygotic twins with inflammatory bowel disease. TCRdb reprocessed the 5' RACE reads and reports one entry per CDR3 protein, with no DNA. The sample has 110,000 or so distinct CDR3 sequences. Source material: blood. Receptor source: a human donor with ulcerative colitis or Crohn's disease, or a healthy co-twin of an affected twin (not recorded which). CDR3s include the opening cysteine and the closing phenylalanine or tryptophan.

cdr3_length j_call v_call cdr3_aa
12 TRBJ2-7 TRBV12-3/TRBV12-4 CASSSESGEQYF
13 TRBJ2-3 TRBV7-2 CASSLSSQDTQYF
14 TRBJ2-3 TRBV20-1 CSAPRSATTDTQYF
16 TRBJ2-5 TRBV4-2 CASSQDLGRPGETQYF
11 TRBJ2-2 TRBV19 CATSLPGELFF
15 TRBJ1-6 TRBV4-1 CASSQIQGAGSPLHF
11 TRBJ1-2 TRBV12-3/TRBV12-4 CASSSREAYTF
13 TRBJ2-1 TRBV27 CASRKRRTDEQFF
14 TRBJ2-7 TRBV7-2 CASSLRSVGYEQYF
15 TRBJ2-7 TRBV5-1 CASSLGQGSSYEQYF
14 TRBJ1-1 TRBV12-3/TRBV12-4 CASSFREANTEAFF
14 TRBJ2-2 TRBV5-1 CASSIGQTTGELFF
18 TRBJ2-1 TRBV14 CASSFEASLAGAYNEQFF
14 TRBJ2-1 TRBV3-1 CASSHSATHNEQFF
14 TRBJ2-5 TRBV20-1 CSARGQGRWETQYF
16 TRBJ2-2 TRBV5-6 CASSLLGATNTGELFF
14 TRBJ1-1 TRBV7-9 CASSPPWGWTEAFF
15 TRBJ2-6 TRBV7-7 CASSFRGSGANVLTF
14 TRBJ2-3 TRBV5-6 CASSLAPRTDTQYF
17 TRBJ1-1 TRBV6-2/TRBV6-3 CASSLRGLPGPKTEAFF
17 TRBJ2-3 TRBV9 CASSVTPSGGPTDTQYF
18 TRBJ2-3 TRBV28 CASSLTGTAIASTDTQYF
15 TRBJ2-6 TRBV5-1 CASSLVSSGANVLTF
15 TRBJ1-1 TRBV7-9 CASSRGTGTNTEAFF
14 TRBJ2-5 TRBV5-1 CASSTEGLGETQYF
17 TRBJ2-1 TRBV5-1 CASSWGLAGFSYNEQFF
15 TRBJ2-1 TRBV20-1 CSARDSEKSYNEQFF
12 TRBJ2-7 TRBV7-2 CASSGQGVEQYF
13 TRBJ2-7 TRBV10-3 CATKIEHNGEQYF
13 TRBJ1-1 TRBV20-1 CSAGRPGETEAFF
13 TRBJ1-4 TRBV20-1 CSAPGTGVEKLFF
14 TRBJ1-5 TRBV6-1 CASSAFSVDQPQHF
21 TRBJ2-2 TRBV4-2 CASSKGQGASGRAGGTGELFF
14 TRBJ2-7 TRBV5-1 CASSLATQGGEQYF
15 TRBJ2-7 TRBV20-1 CSARDLGQGAREQYF
13 TRBJ1-5 TRBV6-5 CASSYGSPGPQHF
14 TRBJ1-3 TRBV12-3/TRBV12-4 CASSLWDKGNTIYF
14 TRBJ2-7 TRBV18 CASSPQASSDEQYF
20 TRBJ2-2 TRBV28 CASSFYFLRFFVTNTGELFF
18 TRBJ2-3 TRBV4-1 CASSLISSPTLSTDTQYF
12 TRBJ2-7 TRBV27 CASHSGGREQYF
15 TRBJ1-5 TRBV4-2 CASSQGPPQNQPQHF
13 TRBJ2-5 TRBV18 CASSPGAGETQYF
14 TRBJ2-7 TRBV11-2 CASSLLGETYEQYF
14 TRBJ2-7 TRBV12-3/TRBV12-4 CASKTSGRVYEQYF
15 TRBJ2-7 TRBV12-3/TRBV12-4 CASSYRGGSSYEQYF
14 TRBJ2-1 TRBV20-1 CSASGQSSYNEQFF
12 TRBJ2-1 TRBV12-3/TRBV12-4 CASSPDHNEQFF
15 TRBJ1-6 TRBV5-1 CASSFDGSETTPLHF
14 TRBJ1-2 TRBV5-6 CASGPQGAGYGYTF